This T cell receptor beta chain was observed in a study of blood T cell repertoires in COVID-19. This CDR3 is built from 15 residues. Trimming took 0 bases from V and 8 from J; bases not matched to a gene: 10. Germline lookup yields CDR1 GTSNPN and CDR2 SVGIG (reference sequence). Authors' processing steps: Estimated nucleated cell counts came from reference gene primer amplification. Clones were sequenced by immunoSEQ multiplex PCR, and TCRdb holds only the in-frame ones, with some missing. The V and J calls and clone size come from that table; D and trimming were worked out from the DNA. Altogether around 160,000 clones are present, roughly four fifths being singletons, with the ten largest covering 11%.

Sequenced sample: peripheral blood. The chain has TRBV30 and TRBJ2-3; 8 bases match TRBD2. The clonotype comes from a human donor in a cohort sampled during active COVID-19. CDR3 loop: CAWSVPPGLGGTQYF. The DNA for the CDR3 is TGTGCCTGGAGTGTTCCACCGGGACTAGGAGGTACGCAGTATTTT.